This T cell receptor beta chain came from a study of OX40 agonist ivuxolimab in advanced cancers. In the study overall: The mean age was about 61 years, ranging from 23 to 79, with approximately 83% of participants male. Approximately 40% of patients had received prior checkpoint inhibitor therapy.

Looked up from germline, CDR1 is SGHKS and CDR2 is YYEKEE (reference sequence). The length of the CDR3 is 15 residues. V was clipped by 4 bases and J by 3 bases; unmatched bases: 7. Clones were read by immunoSEQ multiplex PCR, and TCRdb kept only the in-frame ones, dropping some. The sample records about 20,000 clones, 80% to 95% being singletons. Sequenced material: CD4+ or CD8+ T cells sorted from blood, taken in a trial of the OX40 agonist ivuxolimab. The sequence was collected from an adult with an advanced solid tumor such as melanoma, head and neck, liver or kidney cancer. The rearrangement uses TRBV5-5 and TRBJ2-7; TRBD1 matches 10 bases. CDR3 coding DNA: TGTGCCAGCAGCCCCGGGGACAGGGGAGTCTACGAGCAGTACTTC. It yields the protein CASSPGDRGVYEQYF.